This T cell receptor (beta chain) was captured in a study of T-cell reconstitution after alpha-beta-depleted transplantation in children. Library preparation (for TCRbeta) was performed with unique molecular identifiers. TCRdb re-called the PCR reads with MiXCR, one entry per CDR3 protein. This table has hundreds of thousands of distinct CDR3 sequences, roughly a tenth appearing once. Study observations and caveats: Newly produced T cells mostly provided counts and TCRbeta diversity after one year, as hyperexpanded clones declined. The study traced high day-60 TCRbeta diversity in some patients to surviving recipient T cells and thymic progenitors. Where alpha-beta T cells came from about two months after transplant was reportedly several hundred expanded graft clones.

This clonotype was recorded at least ten times. Its antigen is still unknown. This CDR3 comprises 12 residues. The V gene's germline CDR1 is SQVTM and CDR2 ANQGSEA. With 4 bases clipped from V and 8 bases from J, the junction kept 3 bases outside the gene matches. This specimen consisted of PBMCs, obtained before TCRalphabeta/CD19-depleted stem cell transplant. The sequence derives from a child under 10 years old with inherited bone marrow failure, due to receive a stem cell transplant. The chain combines TRBV29-1 with TRBJ1-4; 8 positions agree with TRBD1. CDR3 sequence reads: CSVGTGSEKLFF. For the CDR3, the DNA is TGCAGCGTTGGGACAGGGAGCGAAAAACTGTTTTTT.